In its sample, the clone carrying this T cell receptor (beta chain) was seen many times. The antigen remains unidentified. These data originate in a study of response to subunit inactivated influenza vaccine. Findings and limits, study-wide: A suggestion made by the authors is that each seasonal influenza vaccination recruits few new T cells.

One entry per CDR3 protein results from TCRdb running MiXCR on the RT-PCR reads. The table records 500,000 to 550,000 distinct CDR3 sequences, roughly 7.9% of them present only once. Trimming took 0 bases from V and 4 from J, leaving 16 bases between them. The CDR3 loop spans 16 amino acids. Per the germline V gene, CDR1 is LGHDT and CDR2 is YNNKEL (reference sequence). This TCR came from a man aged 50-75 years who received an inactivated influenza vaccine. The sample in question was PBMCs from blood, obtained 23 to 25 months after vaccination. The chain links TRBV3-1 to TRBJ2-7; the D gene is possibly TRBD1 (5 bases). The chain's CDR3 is CASSQDLAGLGYEQYF. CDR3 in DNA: TGTGCCAGCAGCCAAGATCTCGCAGGGTTGGGGTACGAGCAGTACTTC.